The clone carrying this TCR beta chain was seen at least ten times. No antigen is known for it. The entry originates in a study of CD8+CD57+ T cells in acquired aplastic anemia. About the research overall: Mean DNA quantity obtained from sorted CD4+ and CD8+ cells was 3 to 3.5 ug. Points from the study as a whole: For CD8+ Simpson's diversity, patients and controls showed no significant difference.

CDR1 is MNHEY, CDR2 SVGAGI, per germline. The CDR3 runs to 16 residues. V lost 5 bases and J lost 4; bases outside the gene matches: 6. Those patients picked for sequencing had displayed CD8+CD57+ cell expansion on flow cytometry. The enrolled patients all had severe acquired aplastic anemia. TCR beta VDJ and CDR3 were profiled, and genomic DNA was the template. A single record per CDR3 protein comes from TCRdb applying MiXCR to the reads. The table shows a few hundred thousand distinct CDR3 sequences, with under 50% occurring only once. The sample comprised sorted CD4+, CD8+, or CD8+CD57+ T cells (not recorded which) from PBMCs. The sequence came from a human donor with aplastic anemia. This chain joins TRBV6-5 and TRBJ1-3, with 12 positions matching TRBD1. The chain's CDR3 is CASSPQGTGGGNTIYF. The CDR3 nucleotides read TGTGCCAGCAGTCCTCAAGGGACAGGGGGCGGAAACACCATATATTTT.